This T cell receptor (beta chain) stems from a study of blood T cell repertoires in COVID-19. Study-level information: Spain, Italy and the United States supplied samples that represented acute and convalescent COVID-19. T cells, B-cell-depleted T cells, or PBMCs provided the cDNA or gDNA that served as material.

In the source study's methods: Reference gene primer amplification yielded estimated nucleated cell counts. Generated by immunoSEQ multiplex PCR, the TCRdb table keeps only in-frame clones and is missing some. Clonal size and the V and J genes are those of that table, whereas D and trimming came from the DNA. The sample consists of over 200,000 clones, about 90% of them appearing once. In germline, CDR1 is SGHAT, CDR2 FQNNGV. CDR3 length equals 16 residues. V dropped 3 bases and J dropped 11; count of bases not matched to a gene: 17. The material sequenced was peripheral blood. The origin of this receptor is a middle-aged man with active or convalescent COVID-19. The chain links TRBV11-2 to TRBJ1-1; TRBD1 matches at 8 bases. CDR3: CASSLWDRTTRRGAFF. CDR3 coding DNA: TGTGCCAGCAGCTTGTGGGACAGGACTACTAGGAGAGGTGCTTTCTTT.